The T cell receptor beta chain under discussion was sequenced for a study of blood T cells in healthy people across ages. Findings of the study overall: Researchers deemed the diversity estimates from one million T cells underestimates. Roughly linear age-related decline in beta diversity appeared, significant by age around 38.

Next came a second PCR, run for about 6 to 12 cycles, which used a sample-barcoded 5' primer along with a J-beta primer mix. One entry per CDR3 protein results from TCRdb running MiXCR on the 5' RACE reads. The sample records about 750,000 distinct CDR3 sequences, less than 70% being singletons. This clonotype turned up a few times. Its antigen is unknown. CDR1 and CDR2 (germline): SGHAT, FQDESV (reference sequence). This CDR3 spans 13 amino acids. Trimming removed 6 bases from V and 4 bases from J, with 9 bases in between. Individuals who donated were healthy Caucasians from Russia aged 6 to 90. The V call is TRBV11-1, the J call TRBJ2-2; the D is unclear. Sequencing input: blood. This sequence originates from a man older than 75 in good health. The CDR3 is CASSPWATGELFF. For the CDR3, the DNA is TGTGCCAGCAGTCCCTGGGCCACCGGGGAGCTGTTTTTT.